This T cell receptor (beta chain) appears in the sequencing data of a study of vaccination and CD4 T cells after COVID-19. Study results and caveats: It was found that, in convalescent patients, 304 of 307 vaccine-specific clones were spike mono-reactive.

Concerning this clonotype itself: What it binds is not known.

Germline CDR1 and CDR2: MDHEN and SYDVKM. V shed 6 bases and J 0 bases; nucleotides not matched to a gene: 14. The CDR3 sequence is 20 residues long. Cultured CD4+ T-cell DNA underwent Oncomine TCR Beta short-read sequencing. TCRdb independently ran MiXCR on the PCR reads; one entry per CDR3 protein. The sample yields approximately 24,000 distinct CDR3 sequences, 64% seen once. Stated treatment: roughly ten-day PBMC culture with coronavirus spike peptide pools or control peptides (ViraFEST assay). Once peptide pools had expanded antigen-specific T cells, ViraFEST sequenced TCRs. It was on days 3 and 7 that half the medium was replaced with fresh IL-2 medium.

The clonotype originates from a human donor who had recovered from COVID-19. Sequencing used CD4+ T cells from blood, cultured in vitro. This sequence joins TRBV28 and TRBJ2-1, with 13 bases matching TRBD2. As DNA, the CDR3 is TGTGCCAGCAGCTCCCTCCGGACTAGCGGGAGATCAGCCTCCTACAATGAGCAGTTCTTC. Its protein product is CASSSLRTSGRSASYNEQFF.